The rows below give T cell receptor beta chains drawn from one sample of a study of T-cell memory formation after mild COVID-19. MiXCR, run by TCRdb on the 5' RACE reads, gives a single entry per CDR3 protein. The sample shows about 600,000 distinct CDR3 sequences, about a fifth of them seen only once. The sequenced sample consisted of PBMCs or a T cell subset sorted from them (not recorded which). The receptors here all came from an adult woman who had mild COVID-19 (a few samples of this study predate the infection). Cell type and time point are not known. Both conserved end residues are part of each CDR3. D genes are given only for firm matches.

len	v_gene	d_gene	j_gene	CDR3aa
17	TRBV7-9	TRBD2	TRBJ2-7	CASSLGLAGWASYEQYF
15	TRBV4-3	NA	TRBJ2-7	CASSQRQGKAYEQYF
13	TRBV3-1	NA	TRBJ1-6	CASSPQGISPLHF
17	TRBV5-5	NA	TRBJ1-3	CASSRWDAEFSGNTIYF
14	TRBV7-2	TRBD1	TRBJ1-1	CASSERQGNTEAFF
17	TRBV5-1	NA	TRBJ2-3	CASSFFSGPLTTDTQYF
11	TRBV12-3/TRBV12-4	TRBD1	TRBJ2-7	CASSQTGMQYF
15	TRBV6-6	NA	TRBJ2-5	CASSTSGDSQETQYF
11	TRBV3-1	NA	TRBJ1-1	CASARRGEAFF
14	TRBV6-1	NA	TRBJ1-2	CASSEAEEVLGYTF
15	TRBV5-1	NA	TRBJ2-2	CASSLGRPGTGELFF
11	TRBV6-5	NA	TRBJ2-5	CASRLQETQYF
12	TRBV2	NA	TRBJ1-1	CASSKMDTEAFF
13	TRBV7-7	NA	TRBJ1-1	CASSSDRNTEAFF
14	TRBV5-4	TRBD1	TRBJ2-7	CASSLWDRVYEQYF
16	TRBV24-1	TRBD2	TRBJ2-7	CATSDSSGGAFNEQYF
15	TRBV2	TRBD1	TRBJ2-7	CASSGYGDRGNEQYF
18	TRBV7-6	NA	TRBJ2-3	CASSLAGWVGSLTDTQYF
16	TRBV6-5	TRBD1	TRBJ1-1	CATRDRGRMMNTEAFF
13	TRBV20-1	NA	TRBJ2-5	CSARMGVTETQYF
12	TRBV11-1	NA	TRBJ2-1	CASSAGRNEQFF
15	TRBV6-5	NA	TRBJ2-5	CASSYRGAIQETQYF
13	TRBV12-3/TRBV12-4	NA	TRBJ1-2	CASSTVVNYGYTF
15	TRBV5-1	NA	TRBJ2-2	CASSLGGAGTGELFF
19	TRBV7-2	TRBD2	TRBJ2-4	CASSRGTSGSPVAKNIQYF
14	TRBV6-5	NA	TRBJ1-1	CASRKGRTYTEAFF
15	TRBV9	NA	TRBJ2-7	CASSAGGSSYYEQYF
14	TRBV29-1	NA	TRBJ2-7	CSVALTAPLYEQYF